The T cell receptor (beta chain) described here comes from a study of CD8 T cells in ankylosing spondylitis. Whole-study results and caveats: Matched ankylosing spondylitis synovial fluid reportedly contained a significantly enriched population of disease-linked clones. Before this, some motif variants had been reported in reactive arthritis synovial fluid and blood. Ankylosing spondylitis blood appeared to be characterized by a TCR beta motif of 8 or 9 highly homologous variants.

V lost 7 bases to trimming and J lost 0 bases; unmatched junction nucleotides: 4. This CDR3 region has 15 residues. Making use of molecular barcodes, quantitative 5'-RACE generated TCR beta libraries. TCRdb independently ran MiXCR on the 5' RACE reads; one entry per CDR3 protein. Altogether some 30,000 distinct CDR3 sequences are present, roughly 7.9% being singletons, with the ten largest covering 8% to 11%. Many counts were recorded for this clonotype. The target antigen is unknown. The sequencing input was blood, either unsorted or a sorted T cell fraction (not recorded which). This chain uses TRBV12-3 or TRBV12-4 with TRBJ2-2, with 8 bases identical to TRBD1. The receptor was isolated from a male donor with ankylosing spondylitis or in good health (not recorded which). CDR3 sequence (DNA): TGTGCCAGCACCAAGGACAGGGCGAACACCGGGGAGCTGTTTTTT. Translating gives CASTKDRANTGELFF.